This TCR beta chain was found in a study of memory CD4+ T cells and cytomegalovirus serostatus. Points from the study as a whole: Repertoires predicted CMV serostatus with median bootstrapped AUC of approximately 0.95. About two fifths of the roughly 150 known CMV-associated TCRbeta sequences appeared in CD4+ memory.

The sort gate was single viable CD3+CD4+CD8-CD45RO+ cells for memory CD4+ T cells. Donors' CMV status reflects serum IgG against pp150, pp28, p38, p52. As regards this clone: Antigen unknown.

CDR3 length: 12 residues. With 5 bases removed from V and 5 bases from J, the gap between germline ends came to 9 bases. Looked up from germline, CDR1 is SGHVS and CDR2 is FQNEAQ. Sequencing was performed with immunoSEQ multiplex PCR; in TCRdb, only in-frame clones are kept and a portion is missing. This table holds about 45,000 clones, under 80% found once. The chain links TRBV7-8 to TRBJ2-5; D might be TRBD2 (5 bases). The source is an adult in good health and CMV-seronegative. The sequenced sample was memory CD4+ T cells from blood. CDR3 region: CASSERFETQYF. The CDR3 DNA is TGTGCCAGCAGCGAGCGGTTTGAGACCCAGTACTTC.